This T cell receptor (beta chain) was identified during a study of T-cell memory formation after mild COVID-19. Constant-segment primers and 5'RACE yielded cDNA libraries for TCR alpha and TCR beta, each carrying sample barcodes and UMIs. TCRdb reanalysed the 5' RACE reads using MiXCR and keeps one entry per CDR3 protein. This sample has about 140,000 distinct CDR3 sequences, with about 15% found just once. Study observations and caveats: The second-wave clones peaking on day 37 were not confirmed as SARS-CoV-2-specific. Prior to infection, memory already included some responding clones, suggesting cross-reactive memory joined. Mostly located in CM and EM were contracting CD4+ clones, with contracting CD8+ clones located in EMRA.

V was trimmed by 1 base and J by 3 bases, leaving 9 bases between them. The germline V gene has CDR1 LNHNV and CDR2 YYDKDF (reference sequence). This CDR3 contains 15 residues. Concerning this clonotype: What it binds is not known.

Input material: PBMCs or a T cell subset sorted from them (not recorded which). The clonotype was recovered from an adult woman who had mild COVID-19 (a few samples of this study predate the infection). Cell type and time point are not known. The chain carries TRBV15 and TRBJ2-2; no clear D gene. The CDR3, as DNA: TGTGCCACCAGCAGAGGCGGCAGCTACACCGGGGAGCTGTTTTTT. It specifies CATSRGGSYTGELFF.